The sample holds many counts of the clone carrying this TCR beta chain. Measured with immunoSEQ multiplex PCR; TCRdb has only the in-frame clones, and not every one. Of roughly 180,000 clones detected, roughly three quarters appear once; the ten largest clones hold about 15%. Across fewer than 25 US areas, participants ranged in age from about 18 to 90 years. Exposed enrollees encountered a COVID-19 case at some point within 2 weeks before study entry. This entry belongs to a study of blood T cell repertoires in COVID-19. Study-wide context: Whether acute or convalescent, the COVID-19 samples came from the United States, Italy and Spain. PBMCs, B-cell-depleted T cells, or T cells were the source of the cDNA or gDNA that made up the material.

The CDR3 loop spans 14 amino acids. CDR1 is SGHNT and CDR2 is YENEEA in the germline V gene. Between the trimmed V and J ends, which lost 5 bases and 2 bases, there was a span of 10 bases. The sequenced material came from PBMCs or T cells enriched from blood (not recorded which). V usage is TRBV11-3 and J usage is TRBJ1-5; possible D gene TRBD1, 5 bases. This clonotype originated in a man aged 55 to 70 who had been exposed to COVID-19. The CDR3: CASSEGDGNQPQHF. DNA of the CDR3: TGTGCCAGCAGCGAAGGGGATGGCAATCAGCCCCAGCATTTT.